The 20 T cell receptor beta chains given below trace back to one sample, sequenced in a study of cytomegalovirus exposure and HLA in healthy donors. 60 Vbeta and 13 Jbeta primers were used in PCR. Here immunoSEQ multiplex PCR was the method, and the copy in TCRdb shows in-frame clones only, minus some. Among approximately 130,000 clones listed, about two thirds were seen once. Sample: PBMCs. Source of these receptors: a man aged 50 to 60 in good health and CMV-seropositive.

The table lists this clone with a count of one. The chain employs TRBV4-1 and TRBJ1-5; a possible D gene is TRBD1 (6 bases). The germline gives CDR1 MGHRA, CDR2 YSYEKL. This CDR3 spans 16 amino acids. Trimming removed 0 bases from V and 7 bases from J, with 16 bases in between. The CDR3 reads CASSQDRWGGTQPQHF. The CDR3 nucleotides are TGCGCCAGCAGCCAAGATCGGTGGGGGGGGACACAGCCCCAGCATTTT.

The chain couples TRBV18 to TRBJ1-2, with TRBD1 matching 9 bases. J was trimmed by 4 bases and V by 3 bases; bases with no gene match: 6. The CDR3 has 15 residues. Germline V lookup: CDR1 KGHSH, CDR2 LQKENI. In nucleotides, the CDR3 is TGTGCCAGCTCACCCGGACAGGGGATTCGCTATGGCTACACCTTC. The encoded protein is CASSPGQGIRYGYTF.

The chain couples TRBV18 to TRBJ1-2; D not resolved. The V end lost 0 bases, the J end lost 2 bases, and 10 bases lay between the germline ends. Germline loops: CDR1 KGHSH, CDR2 LQKENI. The CDR3 is made up of 15 amino acids. The CDR3 DNA reads TGTGCCAGCTCACCACCCCCCGGCAGGAACTATGGCTACACCTTC. Translating it yields CASSPPPGRNYGYTF.

The V call is TRBV9, the J call TRBJ2-2; tentatively, D is TRBD2 (7 bases). The V end was cut by 4 bases, the J end by 5 bases, with 21 bases between. This CDR3 has 17 residues. Germline CDR1 and CDR2: SGDLS and YYNGEE. CDR3 residues: CASSHPGGGPGTGELFF. The CDR3 nucleotides read TGTGCCAGCAGCCATCCTGGGGGGGGGCCAGGGACCGGGGAGCTGTTTTTT.

CDR3 sequence (DNA): TGCGCCAGCAGACAACTAGCGGGATTGGAGGAGAATGAGCAGTTCTTC. Translated: CASRQLAGLEENEQFF. This chain connects TRBV5-1 to TRBJ2-1; the match to TRBD2 covers 10 bases. Germline CDR1 reads SGHRS; CDR2 reads YFSETQ. The CDR3 is 16 amino acids. With 5 bases clipped from V and 7 bases from J, the junction kept 12 bases outside the gene matches.

On this clone: Germline and junction disagree at one end, which may indicate a read error. V is TRBV6-1 and J is TRBJ1-5; a possible D gene is TRBD1 (6 bases). The length of the CDR3 is 14 residues. CDR1 is MNHNS, CDR2 SASEGT, per germline. In DNA form, the CDR3 reads TGTGCCAGCAGCGCGCAACCAACCGGACAGCCCCAGCATTTC. Translating gives CASSAQPTGQPQHF.

The genes are TRBV13 and TRBJ2-7; possible D gene TRBD2, 5 bases. The CDR3 covers 12 residues. CDR1 is PRHDT and CDR2 is FYEKMQ in the germline V gene (reference sequence). V was trimmed by 5 bases and J by 3 bases, leaving 8 bases between them. The CDR3 nucleotides read TGTGCCAGCAGCATCGGACTCTACGAGCAGTACTTC. It yields the protein CASSIGLYEQYF.

The count of this clone is one. This chain links TRBV6-1 with TRBJ2-7; tentatively, D is TRBD2 (6 bases). The CDR3 totals 17 residues. Looked up from germline, CDR1 is MNHNS and CDR2 is SASEGT. V lost 2 bases and J lost 0, with 17 bases in between. CDR3 DNA sequence: TGTGCCAGCAGTGAATATTGGTCTAGCGAGAACTCCTACGAGCAGTACTTC. Translating gives CASSEYWSSENSYEQYF.

The V and J genes are TRBV13 and TRBJ2-2; D might be TRBD1 (6 bases). CDR1 is PRHDT, CDR2 FYEKMQ, per germline (reference sequence). The CDR3 covers 15 residues. The V end lost 5 bases, the J end lost 1 base, and 11 bases lay between the germline ends. CDR3 protein: CASSPWTENTGELFF. CDR3 bases: TGTGCCAGCAGCCCCTGGACAGAGAACACCGGGGAGCTGTTTTTT.

This chain links TRBV19 with TRBJ1-6; D not resolved. Looked up from germline, CDR1 is LNHDA and CDR2 is SQIVND (reference sequence). The V end lost 6 bases, the J end lost 7 bases, and 10 bases lay between the germline ends. The CDR3 length is 13 residues. In DNA, the CDR3 is TGTGCCAGTAGCGGGGTAGGGAATTCACCCCTCCACTTT. Protein: CASSGVGNSPLHF.

This clone was observed a few times. This chain uses TRBV4-1 with TRBJ2-1; 8 nucleotides agree with TRBD1. CDR3 size: 16 residues. Trimming took 4 bases from V and 5 from J; bases not matched to a gene: 10. The germline V gene has CDR1 MGHRA and CDR2 YSYEKL. The CDR3 region is CASSRKVDRVNNEQFF. The CDR3 DNA sequence: TGCGCCAGCAGCCGAAAGGTGGACAGGGTAAACAATGAGCAGTTCTTC.

With regard to this clone: A read error may produce the germline difference seen at one junction end. This chain uses TRBV5-5 with TRBJ1-2; the D gene is possibly TRBD1 (5 bases). Germline V gene sequence: CDR1 SGHKS, CDR2 YYEKEE (reference sequence). This CDR3 is 13 amino acids long. For the CDR3, the DNA is TGTGCCAGCAGCAGCCAGCCAGGGTACCGAGAGGACTTC. Encoded protein: CASSSQPGYREDF.

For the CDR3, the DNA is TGTGCCAGCAGTTACTCGGGACAGGGGGTCGGCGAGCAGTACTTC. This codes for CASSYSGQGVGEQYF. This chain links TRBV6-6 with TRBJ2-7; TRBD1 matches 11 bases. Germline V gives CDR1 MNHNY, CDR2 SVGAGI (reference sequence). CDR3 length: 15 amino acids. V gave up 0 bases and J gave up 6 bases; unmatched junction bases: 4.

V and J are TRBV7-2 and TRBJ2-7; D is unclear. Germline V gene data show CDR1 as SGHTA and CDR2 as FQGNSA. This CDR3 is 11 amino acids long. V lost 3 bases and J 3 bases, leaving 3 bases between the germline ends. CDR3 sequence: CASSFRYEQYF. In DNA form, the CDR3 reads TGTGCCAGCAGCTTTCGCTACGAGCAGTACTTC.

V and J are TRBV5-6 and TRBJ2-3; 9 positions agree with TRBD2. This CDR3 contains 18 residues. Trimming at V came to 1 base and at J to 0 bases, leaving 9 bases not matched to a gene. The germline V gene has CDR1 SGHDT and CDR2 YYEEEE. CDR3 nucleotides: TGTGCCAGCAGCTTGCCCGCGGGGCGGGGGGGGAGCACAGATACGCAGTATTTT. This translates into CASSLPAGRGGSTDTQYF.

The chain uses TRBV6-5 and TRBJ1-1, with D perhaps matching TRBD1 (5 bases). This CDR3 has 16 residues. V was shortened by 0 bases and J by 0 bases, with 11 bases between the two germline ends. Germline-derived CDR1 and CDR2 are MNHEY and SVGAGI. The DNA for the CDR3 is TGTGCCAGCAGTTACTCGAGCGACAGTTTGAACACTGAAGCTTTCTTT. This translates into CASSYSSDSLNTEAFF.

The V and J genes are TRBV19 and TRBJ1-1, with D unclear. V was shortened by 6 bases and J by 3 bases, with 11 bases between the two germline ends. The CDR3 is 13 residues long. Germline-derived CDR1 and CDR2 are LNHDA and SQIVND (reference sequence). In DNA, the CDR3 is TGTGCCAGTAGACACCTACTAGACACTGAAGCTTTCTTT. Amino acids: CASRHLLDTEAFF.

This clone appeared a few times. J is TRBJ2-7 and V is TRBV5-8; TRBD1 might be the D (5 bases). CDR1 SGHTS and CDR2 YDEGEE come from the germline V gene. The CDR3 loop spans 14 amino acids. With 4 bases removed from V and 2 bases from J, the gap between germline ends came to 13 bases. CDR3 amino acids: CASSRGQTTYEQYF. CDR3 nucleotide sequence: TGTGCCAGCAGCCGTGGACAAACGACCTACGAGCAGTACTTC. Full variable domain (rest looked up from reference TRBV5-8 and TRBJ2-7): EAGVTQSPTHLIKTRGQQATLRCSPISGHTSVYWYQQALGLGLQFLLWYDEGEERNRGNFPPRFSGRQFPNYSSELNVNALELEDSALYLCASSRGQTTYEQYFGPGTRLTVT.

The rearrangement links TRBV19 to TRBJ1-2; D gene uncertain. V lost 7 bases, J lost 0 bases, and 18 bases lay in between. CDR3 length: 16 residues. In germline, CDR1 is LNHDA, CDR2 SQIVND (reference sequence). CDR3 nucleotides: TGTGCCAGTAAGACCCAAACAGCCCTTCCTAACTATGGCTACACCTTC. Protein product: CASKTQTALPNYGYTF.

This rearrangement joins TRBV4-3 to TRBJ2-1; 9 positions match TRBD1. J gave up 7 bases and V 4 bases, and 5 bases lay outside the gene matches. This CDR3 spans 14 amino acids. The germline V gene has CDR1 LGHNA and CDR2 YSLEER. This chain's CDR3 is CASSRTGAGNEQFF. CDR3 sequence (DNA): TGCGCCAGCAGCCGGACAGGGGCCGGTAATGAGCAGTTCTTC.